This TCR beta chain was recovered during a study of graft-versus-host responses after intestinal transplantation. At the level of the study: Recipients uniformly received anti-thymocyte globulin induction, followed by tacrolimus and steroids for roughly 3 years. Study-wide results and limits: In patients with graft-donor T cell macrochimerism, allograft graft-versus-host to host-versus-graft clonal ratios were high.

Some clones are missing from TCRdb's copy, which holds only in-frame ones; the method was immunoSEQ multiplex PCR. The sample lists tens of thousands of clones; 85% to 95% were seen once. J lost 6 bases, V lost 4 bases, and 2 bases had no gene match. CDR1 GTSNPN and CDR2 SVGIG come from the germline V gene (reference sequence). The CDR3 has 12 amino acids. As for this clone: The antigen remains undetermined.

The rearrangement joins TRBV30 to TRBJ2-2; 7 bases line up with TRBD2. This TCR was recovered from a human donor who received an intestinal transplant. The sample was unstimulated CD8+ T cells sorted from spleen or lymph node cells, taken before intestinal transplant. The CDR3 sequence: CAWTAGAGELFF. CDR3 sequence (DNA): TGTGCCTGGACCGCGGGGGCCGGGGAGCTGTTTTTT.